This T cell receptor (beta chain) is drawn from a study of T cells in Graves' hyperthyroidism and ophthalmopathy (dated by TCRdb to between 2019 and 2020). Looking at the study overall: Peripheral blood samples were taken at the time of initial diagnosis, prior to any treatment. To identify TCR V-J signatures that set the groups apart, the researchers used a discovery cohort of 100 patients, made up of 40 to 45 with Graves' ophthalmopathy and some 55 with stable Graves' hyperthyroidism. Prospective prediction of ophthalmopathy was tested in an independent validation cohort consisting of 18 to 20 hyperthyroidism patients and around 16 patients who later progressed to ophthalmopathy. For training and testing, the 80 to 100 patients in the discovery cohort were randomly divided in a 7:3 ratio. Thyroid tissue and blood T-cell repertoires from over 5 Graves' hyperthyroidism patients were also compared in the study. After sampling, hyperthyroidism patients received methimazole starting at 30 mg daily, and ophthalmopathy patients received high-dose intravenous methylprednisolone. The paper reports TCR Vbeta CDR3 sequencing of more than 120 peripheral blood samples: fewer than 50 ophthalmopathy, 75 to 80 hyperthyroidism and around 17 progressor patients. Results and caveats for the whole study, not just this receptor: During validation, the model predicted progression to ophthalmopathy a median of about 6.3 months ahead of onset, with around 70% sensitivity and about 75% specificity. Most expanded thyroid clonotypes (frequency above 0.001) were also found in blood, which suggests that blood repertoires may mirror thyroid immune responses. No statistical method was used to fix the sample size in advance, and group allocation was not hidden from the investigators. In cross-validation, a model built on a 13 V-J signature told ophthalmopathy apart from stable hyperthyroidism with approximately 90% sensitivity and approximately 81% specificity, and in testing the same model reached 80%/75%.

Trimming costs V 5 bases and J 2 bases, and their ends lie 13 bases apart. For CDR1 and CDR2, the germline V gene lists MNHNS and SASEGT. From cysteine to phenylalanine, the CDR3 is 14 amino acids long. Left in the record is the CDR3 DNA by itself, 42 bases read in frame from the first base. With respect to this clonotype: Its recognized antigen is unknown. Per-base qualities were not stored, and no clone one base away is much larger.

The TCR beta CDR3 regions were amplified from the RNA transcripts. For the first round of RT-PCR on the TCR CDR3, the HTBI primer set was used together with the Qiagen OneStep RT-PCR kit. Libraries were constructed in a second round of multiplex PCR, after which size selection and purification were performed. Sequencing of the libraries was done on an Illumina HiSeq2000 using paired-end 100 bp reads. Processing in the source paper ran as follows. SOAPnuke was used to process the raw data, removing reads that contained adapters or uncalled bases, had a mean Phred below 15, or lacked an exact match to the constant primer or identifier. High-quality paired reads were merged with COPE v1.2.5, and unique nucleotide sequences were defined as clonotypes. MiTCR v1.1 was used to align the clonotypes against IMGT TRBV, TRBD and TRBJ reference segments. The analysis was restricted to V-J combinations with a frequency above 0.0001, which together covered 99.2% of the repertoires. A TCS score was defined as the ratio of F50 (clonal expansion) to E x V (chaos), with BLOSUM62-based TCRdist applied between CDR3 peptides within each V-J. Welch's t-statistics and random forest reduced 500 to 650 V-J features to 10 to 15, which were used in a naive Bayes classifier (R e1071). TCRdb took the public reads, trimmed them with fastp at Q25, ran MiXCR for clone calling and kept in-frame beta chains. Merged by CDR3 protein, the rows form single entries marked with the most common genes and DNA. None of the V and J calls come from the authors' own analysis; TCRdb made them. The sample table lists around 690,000 distinct CDR3 sequences, about 20% of them with a count of one. Of the sample, 34% falls within the top ten clones.

In the ophthalmopathy patients, disease was moderately to severely active, with a Clinical Activity Score of 3 or more, a NOSPECS grade of 4 or more, and a duration of less than 3 months. Patients with uncontrolled infections, other autoimmune diseases, pregnancy or lactation were excluded. Diagnoses relied on clinical symptoms, serum thyroxine and TRAb, thyroid ultrasound and orbital computed tomography. PBMCs were separated from roughly 9.3 ml of fresh peripheral blood using Ficoll-Paque density gradient centrifugation. Trizol reagent was used to extract total RNA, and RNA quality was then checked on an Agilent 2100 Bioanalyzer.

This receptor chain uses TRBV6-1 and TRBJ2-7; the D gene cannot be resolved reliably. This clonotype was sampled from a man aged 25 to 40 with Graves' ophthalmopathy. Sample: blood. DNA sequence: TGTGCCAGCAGTCAATATCCCGGGCCCTACGAGCAGTACTTC. It is translated as CASSQYPGPYEQYF.